A selection of T cell receptor beta chains follows, all from one sample in a study of shared clonotypes between healthy human individuals. Generated by immunoSEQ multiplex PCR, the TCRdb table keeps only in-frame clones and is missing some. The sample shows 470,000 or so clones, about 78% of them seen only once. The sample taken for sequencing was PBMCs. The receptors originated from a woman in her thirties or forties in good health. Some clones in this sample may be carry-over from other donors' samples. The CDR3 runs from the conserved cysteine through the conserved F or W. The D gene is left open where the match is weak. A row's size may be missing; if present it is once, few, many or a size class.

>13|NA|TRBV10-3|TRBJ2-7|TRBD1
CATGDRGIDEQYF
TGTGCCACCGGGGACAGGGGTATCGACGAGCAGTACTTC
>17|NA|TRBV7-9|TRBJ2-5|TRBD2
CASSSGLAHPSQETQYF
TGTGCCAGCAGCTCGGGACTAGCCCACCCCTCGCAAGAGACCCAGTACTTC
>16|NA|TRBV4-2|TRBJ1-2|NA
CASSLRSPVANYGYTF
TGTGCCAGCAGCCTGAGGAGTCCGGTTGCTAACTATGGCTACACCTTC
>12|NA|TRBV5-5|TRBJ1-4|NA
CASSPYNEKLFF
TGTGCCAGCAGCCCGTATAACGAAAAACTGTTTTTT
>15|NA|TRBV15|TRBJ2-6|NA
CATSRQAGGANVLTF
TGTGCCACCAGCAGACAGGCGGGGGGGGCCAACGTCCTGACTTTC
>13|once|TRBV15|TRBJ2-7|NA
CATSRVGVNEQYF
TGTGCCACCAGCAGAGTTGGCGTGAACGAGCAGTACTTC
>16|many|TRBV29-1|TRBJ2-6|NA
CSVEDPLLSGANVLTF
TGCAGCGTTGAAGATCCTCTTCTCTCTGGGGCCAACGTCCTGACTTTC
>15|NA|TRBV7-3|TRBJ2-7|NA
CASSPGTGSSYEQYF
TGTGCCAGCAGCCCAGGCACAGGGAGCTCCTACGAGCAGTACTTC
>15|few|TRBV10-2|TRBJ1-5|NA
CASSVGQLSNQPQHF
TGCGCCAGCAGTGTGGGTCAGCTTAGCAATCAGCCCCAGCATTTT
>15|NA|TRBV27|TRBJ1-2|NA
CASRPAGGRPYGYTF
TGTGCCAGCAGGCCCGCTGGGGGCCGCCCCTATGGCTACACCTTC
>13|NA|TRBV5-1|TRBJ1-4|TRBD1
CASRPTGDEKLFF
TGCGCCAGCCGGCCCACAGGGGATGAAAAACTGTTTTTT
>13|NA|TRBV14|TRBJ1-1|NA
CASSRSRNTEAFF
TGTGCCAGCAGCCGATCCCGGAACACTGAAGCTTTCTTT
>13|few|TRBV9|TRBJ2-1|NA
CASSASSYNEQFF
TGTGCCAGCAGCGCAAGCTCCTACAATGAGCAGTTCTTC
>15|NA|TRBV2|TRBJ1-4|NA
CASSDVGTANEKLFF
TGTGCCAGCAGTGATGTTGGGACGGCTAATGAAAAACTGTTTTTT
>20|NA|TRBV10-2|TRBJ1-5|TRBD1
CASSESGLGQGPGGEIAQHF
TGCGCCAGCAGTGAGTCGGGGTTGGGACAGGGGCCCGGAGGGGAAATAGCCCAGCATTTT
>13|NA|TRBV10-3|TRBJ2-5|NA
CAIGSGDQETQYF
TGTGCCATCGGCAGCGGAGACCAAGAGACCCAGTACTTC
>16|few|TRBV7-8|TRBJ2-1|NA
CASSLVFPGVTNEQFF
TGTGCCAGCAGCTTAGTTTTTCCAGGGGTGACCAATGAGCAGTTCTTC
>14|NA|TRBV30|TRBJ2-7|NA
CAWSVGGVTYEQYF
TGTGCCTGGAGTGTTGGGGGAGTCACCTACGAGCAGTACTTC
>12|NA|TRBV28|TRBJ2-5|NA
CASSLGRGEQYF
TGTGCCAGCAGTTTGGGTAGGGGAGAGCAGTACTTC
>12|NA|TRBV12-5|TRBJ2-3|NA
CASLGATDTQYF
TGTGCTAGTTTGGGGGCTACAGATACGCAGTATTTT
>15|NA|TRBV4-1|TRBJ2-7|NA
CASSQVLRRINEQYF
TGCGCCAGCAGCCAAGTACTACGCAGGATAAACGAGCAGTACTTC
>14|few|TRBV28|TRBJ1-2|NA
CASNLGGSNYGYTF
TGTGCCAGCAATTTGGGGGGCTCTAACTATGGCTACACCTTC
>13|NA|TRBV28|TRBJ2-7|TRBD1
CASETGVAHEQYF
TGTGCCAGCGAGACAGGGGTGGCCCACGAGCAGTACTTC
>13|NA|TRBV7-3|TRBJ2-1|NA
CASSLDRYNEQFF
TGTGCCAGCAGCCTGGACAGATACAATGAGCAGTTCTTC
>15|NA|TRBV7-2|TRBJ2-1|NA
CASSLSSVNYNEQFF
TGTGCCAGCAGCTTATCTTCAGTGAACTACAATGAGCAGTTCTTC
>14|NA|TRBV2|TRBJ1-1|NA
CASTTGTPNTEAFF
TGTGCCAGCACCACGGGCACCCCGAACACTGAAGCTTTCTTT
>16|NA|TRBV7-6|TRBJ1-3|NA
CASSLMAGSSGNTIYF
TGTGCCAGCAGCTTAATGGCAGGGAGCTCTGGAAACACCATATATTTT
>15|NA|TRBV28|TRBJ2-5|TRBD2
CASSLASGSIETQYF
TGTGCCAGCAGTTTGGCCAGCGGGAGCATAGAGACCCAGTACTTC